One sample yielded the 22 T cell receptor beta chains listed below, sequenced in a study of a mutant IDH1 vaccine in newly diagnosed glioma. These receptors have no known antigen. Time point in this sample: week 47, end of study. Doses comprised 300 ug of mutant IDH1 20-mer peptide each, plus topical imiquimod. TCRdb's table, derived via immunoSEQ multiplex PCR, lists solely in-frame clones and lacks some. The repertoire has 25,000 to 40,000 clones, roughly nine tenths of them found once; the top ten carry approximately 2%. Sequencing used PBMCs, obtained from a glioma patient whose treatment included an IDH1 peptide vaccine. Receptor source: a man in his forties or fifties with glioma.

The genes are TRBV7-2 and TRBJ1-2; D might be TRBD1 (5 bases). The germline V gene encodes CDR1 SGHTA and CDR2 FQGNSA. Trimming stripped 1 base from V and 3 bases from J, with 9 bases between. The CDR3 sequence is 14 residues long. CDR3 sequence reads: CASSLEPGHYGYTF. The CDR3 DNA reads TGTGCCAGCAGCTTAGAACCAGGGCACTATGGCTACACCTTC.

This chain uses TRBV4-3 with TRBJ2-7; D gene ambiguous. The CDR3 is 15 amino acids. CDR1 and CDR2 from the germline V gene are LGHNA and YSLEER. The germline V and J ends were trimmed by 0 bases and 2 bases, with 11 bases remaining between them. This chain's CDR3 is CASSQDLGEAYEQYF. The CDR3 DNA reads as TGCGCCAGCAGCCAAGATCTCGGTGAAGCCTACGAGCAGTACTTC.

This rearrangement joins TRBV15 to TRBJ1-2; unclear D gene. The CDR3 runs to 14 residues. Germline V lookup: CDR1 LNHNV, CDR2 YYDKDF (reference sequence). Trimming shortened V by 1 base and J by 4 bases, and 10 bases separated the two germline ends. This chain's CDR3 is CATSRGALSYGYTF. The CDR3 bases are TGTGCCACCAGCAGAGGTGCTCTGTCCTATGGCTACACCTTC.

V is TRBV4-1 and J is TRBJ1-5; 7 bases are shared with TRBD1. The CDR3 loop spans 17 amino acids. Germline CDR1 MGHRA, CDR2 YSYEKL. The junction had 13 bases not matched to a gene; V was cut back by 4 bases and J by 4 bases. This CDR3 reads CASSRRLGDSSNQPQHF. The CDR3 DNA reads as TGCGCCAGCAGCCGAAGATTGGGGGACAGTTCGAATCAGCCCCAGCATTTT.

This clone was observed a single time. The rearrangement links TRBV30 to TRBJ1-5, with 9 bases that match TRBD1. The CDR3 runs 13 residues. The V segment lost 5 bases and the J segment 4 bases; nucleotides outside the gene matches: 3. The germline CDR1 and CDR2 sequences are GTSNPN and SVGIG (reference sequence). The CDR3 bases are TGTGCCTGGGAGGACAGGGGAAATCAGCCCCAGCATTTT. Translating it yields CAWEDRGNQPQHF.

This chain connects TRBV9 to TRBJ1-3, with TRBD1 matching over 8 bases. The CDR3 loop spans 16 amino acids. V shed 0 bases, J shed 0 bases, and the junction held 2 bases outside the gene matches. Germline CDR1 and CDR2: SGDLS and YYNGEE. Written as DNA, the CDR3 is TGTGCCAGCAGCGTAGATGGGACAGGCTCTGGAAACACCATATATTTT. Translating it yields CASSVDGTGSGNTIYF.

This clone was recorded only once. The chain carries TRBV5-5 and TRBJ2-5, with 8 bases identical to TRBD2. V dropped 4 bases and J dropped 4; count of bases not matched to a gene: 15. Looked up from germline, CDR1 is SGHKS and CDR2 is YYEKEE (reference sequence). The CDR3 loop spans 17 amino acids. The CDR3 DNA sequence: TGTGCCAGCAGCCCCCGGGGGGCGGGGGCGGGAGGAGAGACCCAGTACTTC. This sequence encodes CASSPRGAGAGGETQYF.

V and J are TRBV12-5 and TRBJ2-2; weak D call: TRBD2 (5 bases). CDR3 length equals 14 residues. Per the germline V gene, CDR1 is LGHNT and CDR2 is FRNRAP. Trimming took 6 bases from V and 6 from J, leaving 14 bases between them. The CDR3 loop is CASGPGRPPGELFF. The CDR3 DNA reads as TGTGCTAGTGGGCCTGGGAGACCGCCCGGGGAGCTGTTTTTT.

V is TRBV5-1 and J is TRBJ1-2, with TRBD1 matching over 8 bases. V lost 4 bases and J lost 3; bases outside the gene matches: 11. Looked up from germline, CDR1 is SGHRS and CDR2 is YFSETQ. The CDR3 spans 16 residues. The CDR3 nucleotides read TGCGCCAGCAGCCCCGGACAGGGACCGAGATACTATGGCTACACCTTC. Translation: CASSPGQGPRYYGYTF.

The CDR3 nucleotides read TGTGCCAGCAGCTGGGAAACGGGCCTAGCCAAAAACATTCAGTACTTC. Residues: CASSWETGLAKNIQYF. The V and J genes are TRBV7-2 and TRBJ2-4; D is unresolved. Germline V gene lookup returns CDR1 SGHTA and CDR2 FQGNSA. The length of the CDR3 is 16 residues. V was pared by 4 bases and J by 0 bases, with 13 bases between.

The V and J genes are TRBV6-4 and TRBJ2-2, with 8 bases lining up with TRBD1. Germline V gene sequence: CDR1 MRHNA, CDR2 SNTAGT. V was pared by 7 bases and J by 4 bases, with 5 bases of the junction left unmatched. The CDR3 sequence is 14 residues long. The CDR3 DNA follows: TGTGCCAGCACGCTAACAGGGGGCACCGGGGAGCTGTTTTTT. It translates to CASTLTGGTGELFF.

The chain employs TRBV9 and TRBJ2-1; D is unclear. CDR3 size: 17 residues. V lost 0 bases to trimming and J lost 0 bases, with 13 bases between them. Germline V gene sequence: CDR1 SGDLS, CDR2 YYNGEE. CDR3 amino acids: CASSVAVGISSYNEQFF. The CDR3 DNA is TGTGCCAGCAGCGTAGCTGTGGGAATTAGCTCCTACAATGAGCAGTTCTTC.

The chain carries TRBV6-1 and TRBJ2-7, with D perhaps TRBD2 (5 bases). The CDR3 extends over 15 amino acids. V was shortened by 7 bases and J by 5 bases, with 21 bases between the two germline ends. Germline CDR1 reads MNHNS; CDR2 reads SASEGT. The CDR3 region has the DNA TGTGCCAGCACCTATTGGGATAGCGACACCGACGAGCAGTACTTC. Amino acids: CASTYWDSDTDEQYF.

CDR3 DNA: TGTGCCAGCAGTGAAACTCTGGGCCAAGAGACCCAGTACTTC. Translating it yields CASSETLGQETQYF. This sequence joins TRBV2 and TRBJ2-5; no reliable D call. Per germline, CDR1 SNHLY and CDR2 FYNNEI. V lost 2 bases and J 1 base, leaving 8 bases between the germline ends. This CDR3 spans 14 amino acids.

The chain combines TRBV2 with TRBJ2-3; D ambiguous. Looked up from germline, CDR1 is SNHLY and CDR2 is FYNNEI. The CDR3 consists of 11 residues. Between the trimmed V and J ends, which lost 6 bases and 3 bases, there was a span of 4 bases. CDR3 region: CASRKTDTQYF. The DNA for the CDR3 is TGTGCCAGCAGGAAGACAGATACGCAGTATTTT.

This sequence joins TRBV7-7 and TRBJ1-6; D is perhaps TRBD1 (6 bases). Germline V gives CDR1 SSHAT, CDR2 FNYEAQ (reference sequence). The CDR3 contains 13 residues. V was clipped by 8 bases and J by 8 bases, with 13 bases between them. In DNA form, the CDR3 reads TGTGCCAGCTCCGGGACACAAGATTCACCCCTCCACTTT. Protein: CASSGTQDSPLHF.

The chain employs TRBV7-9 and TRBJ2-7; 9 nucleotides line up with TRBD1. Germline V gene sequence: CDR1 SEHNR, CDR2 FQNEAQ (reference sequence). The CDR3 contains 14 residues. J was trimmed by 7 bases and V by 5 bases; bases with no gene match: 9. The CDR3 spells CASSLRQGGREQYF. CDR3 sequence (DNA): TGTGCCAGCAGCCTCCGACAGGGGGGGAGGGAGCAGTACTTC.

The chain carries TRBV27 and TRBJ2-5; TRBD1 aligns across 7 bases. The CDR3 spans 15 residues. With V trimmed by 0 bases and J by 1 base, 2 bases remained unmatched. Germline V lookup: CDR1 MNHEY, CDR2 SMNVEV (reference sequence). The CDR3: CASSLSRGRQETQYF. CDR3 in DNA: TGTGCCAGCAGTTTATCAAGGGGGCGCCAAGAGACCCAGTACTTC.

The genes are TRBV29-1 and TRBJ1-1; TRBD1 might be the D (6 bases). V lost 5 bases and J 1 base, leaving 8 bases between the germline ends. The CDR3 consists of 12 residues. Looked up from germline, CDR1 is SQVTM and CDR2 is ANQGSEA. The CDR3 sequence is CSVMTGNTEAFF. The CDR3 DNA reads as TGCAGCGTTATGACAGGGAACACTGAAGCTTTCTTT.

This chain joins TRBV5-1 and TRBJ2-5, with D perhaps assigned TRBD1 or TRBD2 (6 bases each). The V end was cut by 0 bases, the J end by 4 bases, with 13 bases between. This CDR3 contains 15 residues. Germline V gene data show CDR1 as SGHRS and CDR2 as YFSETQ. DNA of the CDR3: TGCGCCAGCAGCTTGGCCGGGGGACAAGGAGAGACCCAGTACTTC. Encoded protein: CASSLAGGQGETQYF.

This clone was observed a handful of times. This chain joins TRBV2 and TRBJ1-1; 8 bases map to TRBD1. The CDR3 runs 14 residues. Germline CDR1 is SNHLY and CDR2 is FYNNEI. Unmatched junction bases numbered 5, after V lost 5 bases and J lost 3 bases. The CDR3 DNA reads TGTGCCAGCAGTTGGACAGGGAGGGACACTGAAGCTTTCTTT. Translated, it gives CASSWTGRDTEAFF.

The V gene is TRBV5-1, the J gene TRBJ2-2; D is possibly TRBD1 (6 bases). V lost 2 bases, J lost 0 bases, and 17 bases lay in between. Germline V gene lookup returns CDR1 SGHRS and CDR2 YFSETQ. The CDR3 consists of 18 residues. CDR3 DNA sequence: TGCGCCAGCAGCTTAGGACAGAATCTTACTCCGAACACCGGGGAGCTGTTTTTT. Amino acid sequence: CASSLGQNLTPNTGELFF.